The rows below give T cell receptor beta chains drawn from one sample of a study of patients and donors after allogeneic stem cell transplantation. TCRdb independently ran MiXCR on the RT-PCR reads; one entry per CDR3 protein. The table shows roughly 190,000 distinct CDR3 sequences, with around 41% occurring only once. Sequenced material: blood, either unsorted or a sorted T cell fraction (not recorded which). These receptors were collected from a human donor who was either an allogeneic HSCT recipient or a stem cell or donor lymphocyte infusion donor (not recorded which). It is not recorded whose cells these are; they may come from a transplant donor. Both conserved end residues are part of each CDR3. D genes are given only for firm matches. A clone size is listed for some rows: how often the clone was seen (once, few, many), or a class if it is expanded.

J gene,clone size,V gene,D gene,CDR3 DNA,CDR3 protein
TRBJ2-1,few,TRBV12-3/TRBV12-4,-,TGTGCCAGCAGTTTATTAGCGAACGATGAGCAGTTCTTC,CASSLLANDEQFF
TRBJ2-3,few,TRBV18,TRBD2,TGTGCCAGCTCACCCGGACTAGCGGGAGCCGATACGCAGTATTTT,CASSPGLAGADTQYF
TRBJ2-5,-,TRBV6-5,-,TGTGCCAGCAGTTACTTTAGGGGGACCCAAGAGACCCAGTACTTC,CASSYFRGTQETQYF
TRBJ2-7,-,TRBV4-2,TRBD2,TGTGCCAGCAGCCAAGATATCCTAGCGGGCCAGCCCTACGAGCAGTACTTC,CASSQDILAGQPYEQYF
TRBJ1-2,-,TRBV5-1,TRBD1,TGCGCCAGCAGCTTGGTCCGGACAGGCTATGGCTACACCTTC,CASSLVRTGYGYTF
TRBJ2-1,-,TRBV4-2,-,TGTGCCAGCAGCCAAGAAGAGAAAATTTTAGTGGTCTTC,CASSQEEKILVVF
TRBJ1-2,many,TRBV3-1,-,TGTGCCAGCAGCCAAGTCTTGGGGGCCAGGTATGGCTACACCTTC,CASSQVLGARYGYTF
TRBJ1-6,few,TRBV7-8,TRBD1,TGTGCCAGCAGCTCCGGGACAGTGTATAATTCACCCCTCCACTTT,CASSSGTVYNSPLHF
TRBJ1-4,few,TRBV4-1,-,TGCGCCAGCAGCCAAAGTGAAAAACTGTTTTTT,CASSQSEKLFF
TRBJ1-1,few,TRBV6-2/TRBV6-3,TRBD1,TGTGCCAGCAGTTACACAGGGGACACTGAAGCTTTCTTT,CASSYTGDTEAFF
TRBJ1-1,-,TRBV12-3/TRBV12-4,-,TGTGCCAGCAGTTTCTCCACAGGGACCACTGAAGCTTTCTTT,CASSFSTGTTEAFF
TRBJ2-1,few,TRBV24-1,TRBD1,TGTGCCACCAGTGATCCTGACAGGGGGCGATACAATGAGCAGTTCTTC,CATSDPDRGRYNEQFF
TRBJ2-5,few,TRBV10-3,TRBD2,TGTGCCATCAGTGGTGCGGGAGTAGATGAGACCCAGTACTTC,CAISGAGVDETQYF
TRBJ1-4,few,TRBV9,-,TGTGCCAGCAGCGTAGCTTCTCGGGCTAATGAAAAACTGTTTTTT,CASSVASRANEKLFF
TRBJ1-3,few,TRBV20-1,-,TGCAGTGCAACAACCTTTCCTGGAAACACCATATATTTT,CSATTFPGNTIYF
TRBJ2-3,few,TRBV6-5,TRBD1,TGTGCCAGCAGCCGACAGGGGACCTCAGATACGCAGTATTTT,CASSRQGTSDTQYF
TRBJ2-3,-,TRBV7-9,-,TGTGCCAGCAGCTTAGAAGGGAGAGATACGCAGTATTTT,CASSLEGRDTQYF
TRBJ2-4,-,TRBV6-2/TRBV6-3,TRBD2,TGTGCCAGCAGTTACCGGGGGGAACTAGCCAAAAACATTCAGTACTTC,CASSYRGELAKNIQYF
TRBJ2-7,-,TRBV20-1,TRBD2,TGCAGTGCTAGTGGCCTAGCGGGAGTTACCTACGAGCAGTACTTC,CSASGLAGVTYEQYF
TRBJ1-2,-,TRBV12-3/TRBV12-4,-,TGTGCCAGCAGTTTCCTCGATTTGGACAGCTATGGCTACACCTTC,CASSFLDLDSYGYTF
TRBJ2-1,few,TRBV15,-,TGTGCCACCAGCATCGAGAAGCCGTTCTCCTACAATGAGCAGTTCTTC,CATSIEKPFSYNEQFF
TRBJ1-1,few,TRBV5-1,-,TGCGCCAGCAGCCTCGGACACGACACTGAAGCTTTCTTT,CASSLGHDTEAFF
TRBJ2-1,-,TRBV6-5,TRBD2,TGTGCCAGCAGTTACCGGCCCGGGGGGACCTACAATGAGCAGTTCTTC,CASSYRPGGTYNEQFF
TRBJ2-7,-,TRBV28,TRBD1,TGTGCCAGCAGTTCTGAGGGACAGATGTACGAGCAGTACTTC,CASSSEGQMYEQYF
TRBJ1-1,few,TRBV12-3/TRBV12-4,-,TGTGCCAGCAGTTGGACCACTGAAGCTTTCTTT,CASSWTTEAFF
TRBJ1-1,-,TRBV7-2,-,TGTGCCAGCAGCTCCTCGGGACGTAGGAACACTGAAGCTTTCTTT,CASSSSGRRNTEAFF
TRBJ1-1,-,TRBV29-1,-,TGCAGCGTTGGGGCGGCAACCTACACTGAAGCTTTCTTT,CSVGAATYTEAFF
TRBJ2-2,-,TRBV24-1,TRBD1,TGTGCCACCAGTGATACTGGGACAGGAGTTTGGGGCACCGGGGAGCTGTTTTTT,CATSDTGTGVWGTGELFF
TRBJ1-4,few,TRBV28,-,TGTGCCAGCATGGATACGGCGGAACTCGGGGAAAAACTGTTTTTT,CASMDTAELGEKLFF